The rows below give T cell receptor beta chains drawn from one sample of a study of blood T cell repertoires in COVID-19. Sequencing was performed with immunoSEQ multiplex PCR; in TCRdb, only in-frame clones are kept and a portion is missing. The data show about 230,000 clones, with around four fifths seen just once and 4.5% to 7% held by the top ten. Sequencing input: peripheral blood. Receptors were obtained from a man of 80 years or more with acute or convalescent COVID-19. Both conserved end residues are part of each CDR3. D genes are given only for firm matches. Some rows have no size entry. The others give once, few or many, or a class for an expanded clone.

J | D | V | size | CDR3 | DNA
TRBJ2-5 | TRBD2 | TRBV9 | once | CASSVEWTSEETQYF | TGTGCCAGCAGCGTAGAATGGACTAGCGAAGAGACCCAGTACTTC
TRBJ1-6 | . | TRBV6-1 | . | CASSEARASPLHF | TGTGCCAGCAGTGAAGCGCGGGCATCACCCCTCCACTTT
TRBJ2-7 | TRBD1 | TRBV5-1 | many | CASSLGQGASYEQYF | TGCGCCAGCAGCTTAGGACAGGGGGCGTCCTACGAGCAGTACTTC
TRBJ1-2 | TRBD1 | TRBV6-5 | once | CASSPPGQGAGYTF | TGTGCCAGCAGTCCCCCGGGACAGGGCGCCGGCTACACCTTC
TRBJ2-7 | . | TRBV2 | few | CASSNGREYEQYF | TGTGCCAGCAGTAACGGACGGGAGTACGAGCAGTACTTC
TRBJ2-7 | . | TRBV19 | . | CASSTGFGEQYF | TGTGCCAGCAGTACAGGGTTCGGCGAGCAGTACTTC
TRBJ1-1 | . | TRBV29-1 | . | CSVDGGYIGHSEAFF | TGCAGCGTTGATGGGGGGTACATCGGGCATTCTGAAGCTTTCTTT
TRBJ1-6 | TRBD1 | TRBV30 | . | CAWSTPRDRVGYNSPLHF | TGTGCCTGGAGTACCCCCCGGGACAGGGTAGGGTATAATTCACCCCTCCACTTT
TRBJ2-1 | TRBD2 | TRBV25-1 | . | CASSPVGSGGYNEQFF | TGTGCCAGCAGTCCCGTCGGTAGCGGGGGTTACAATGAGCAGTTCTTC
TRBJ2-4 | TRBD1 | TRBV11-2 | . | CASSLDLRISGQGSWHIQYF | TGTGCCAGCAGCTTAGATCTAAGGATATCAGGACAGGGGTCATGGCACATTCAGTACTTC
TRBJ1-6 | . | TRBV11-3 | many | CASSLGPNSPLHF | TGTGCCAGCAGCTTGGGCCCTAATTCACCCCTCCACTTT